The next 14 T cell receptor beta chains were all read from a single sample in a study of cytomegalovirus exposure and HLA in healthy donors. The PCR made use of 60 Vbeta and 13 Jbeta primers. Profiled with immunoSEQ multiplex PCR; TCRdb holds only in-frame clones, not every one. The sample shows hundreds of thousands of clones, over 65% of them seen only once. The sequencing sample was made of PBMCs. The receptors here all came from a man between 18 and 35 years old in good health and CMV-seronegative.

The V gene is TRBV27, the J gene TRBJ1-1; D is uncertain. The germline V and J ends were trimmed by 0 bases and 4 bases, with 6 bases remaining between them. Germline V gene lookup returns CDR1 MNHEY and CDR2 SMNVEV (reference sequence). This CDR3 has 13 amino acids. The CDR3 nucleotides read TGTGCCAGCAGTTTATCTGGGCCCACTGAAGCTTTCTTT. Amino acids: CASSLSGPTEAFF.

The J gene is TRBJ1-1, the V gene TRBV5-5; 7 nucleotides line up with TRBD1. CDR3 size: 14 residues. Per germline, CDR1 SGHKS and CDR2 YYEKEE (reference sequence). The V segment lost 3 bases and the J segment 4 bases; nucleotides outside the gene matches: 6. The CDR3 loop reads CASSYRQGPTEAFF. The CDR3 DNA reads TGTGCCAGCAGCTATCGACAGGGACCCACTGAAGCTTTCTTT.

The chain is built from TRBV6-1 and TRBJ1-4; 8 bases line up with TRBD1. Germline V CDR1 and CDR2: MNHNS, SASEGT. The CDR3 has 13 residues. V dropped 6 bases and J dropped 7; count of bases not matched to a gene: 4. CDR3 DNA: TGTGCCAGCAGGCGGACAGGGACTGAAAAACTGTTTTTT. Translation: CASRRTGTEKLFF.

This chain uses TRBV10-3 with TRBJ1-2, with 12 nucleotides matching TRBD1. This CDR3 has 15 residues. Unmatched junction bases numbered 4, after V lost 4 bases and J lost 4 bases. Looked up from germline, CDR1 is ENHRY and CDR2 is SYGVKD. The CDR3 DNA is TGTGCCATCAGTGCCGGGACAGGGGGCGTCTATGGCTACACCTTC. As protein: CAISAGTGGVYGYTF.

The gene calls are TRBV2 and TRBJ2-6; 9 nucleotides match TRBD1. The V and J ends lost 7 bases and 4 bases, in that order; junction bases with no gene match: 11. In germline, CDR1 is SNHLY, CDR2 FYNNEI. This CDR3 region has 17 residues. The CDR3 sequence is CASIPGQGTRGANVLTF. In nucleotides, the CDR3 is TGTGCCAGCATCCCGGGACAGGGAACAAGAGGGGCCAACGTCCTGACTTTC.

In regard to this clone: The same CDR3 also results from other DNA sequences found in this sample. The chain employs TRBV25-1 and TRBJ2-2, with D possibly matching TRBD1 (5 bases). The germline gives CDR1 MGHDK, CDR2 SYGVNS. The CDR3 runs 15 residues. Trimming left V 2 bases short and J 4 bases short, with 11 bases between. The DNA of the CDR3 is TGTGCCAGCAGTGAACCGGGTAGGGGCACCGGGGAGCTGTTTTTT. Protein product: CASSEPGRGTGELFF.

This clone was observed a handful of times. V and J are TRBV2 and TRBJ1-1; 12 bases are shared with TRBD1. This CDR3 contains 15 residues. Trimming took 3 bases from V and 6 from J; bases not matched to a gene: 5. The germline gives CDR1 SNHLY, CDR2 FYNNEI. DNA for the CDR3: TGTGCCAGCAGTGATACCGGGACAGGGGGCCCTGAAGCTTTCTTT. It codes for CASSDTGTGGPEAFF.

V and J are TRBV27 and TRBJ1-1; D possibly corresponds to TRBD1 (5 bases). This CDR3 has 14 amino acids. The germline V and J ends were trimmed by 6 bases and 5 bases, with 16 bases remaining between them. From germline, CDR1 is MNHEY and CDR2 SMNVEV (reference sequence). CDR3 region: CASSPQGLTTEAFF. The DNA of the CDR3 is TGTGCCAGCAGCCCCCAGGGCTTAACTACTGAAGCTTTCTTT.

This clone was found a few times. The chain recombines TRBV7-6 with TRBJ2-5; TRBD2 agrees at 9 bases. The end of the DNA is better explained by TRBJ2-7, so the J call may be wrong. CDR1 and CDR2 (germline): SGHVS, FNYEAQ. The CDR3 loop spans 15 amino acids. The DNA of the CDR3 is TGTGCCAGCAGCTTAGGGGGCGGGAGGGCCTACGAGCAGTACTTC. Protein product: CASSLGGGRAYEQYF.

V and J are TRBV19 and TRBJ2-4; D may be TRBD1 (6 bases). The germline V and J ends were trimmed by 4 bases and 0 bases, with 22 bases remaining between them. CDR3 length equals 19 residues. Germline-derived CDR1 and CDR2 are LNHDA and SQIVND (reference sequence). CDR3 in DNA: TGTGCCAGTAGTACCCAAAGGGGGAAGCTAGAGGGAGCCAAAAACATTCAGTACTTC. It is translated as CASSTQRGKLEGAKNIQYF. Based on the CDR3 plus reference TRBV19 and TRBJ2-4, the full variable domain is DGGITQSPKYLFRKEGQNVTLSCEQNLNHDAMYWYRQDPGQGLRLIYYSQIVNDFQKGDIAEGYSVSREKKESFPLTVTSAQKNPTAFYLCASSTQRGKLEGAKNIQYFGAGTRLSVL.

The V gene is TRBV25-1, the J gene TRBJ1-4; TRBD1 might be the D (5 bases). Trimming cost V 3 bases and J 7 bases, with 21 bases left between them. The CDR3 loop spans 17 amino acids. CDR1 is MGHDK and CDR2 is SYGVNS in the germline V gene. The CDR3 is CASSDSSSAGHREKLFF. CDR3 bases: TGTGCCAGCAGTGATTCCTCTTCGGCAGGGCACCGTGAAAAACTGTTTTTT.

The chain joins TRBV7-9 to TRBJ2-3; D is ambiguous. V dropped 5 bases and J dropped 4 bases, with 4 bases sitting between them. This CDR3 contains 11 residues. Germline CDR1 SEHNR, CDR2 FQNEAQ (reference sequence). The CDR3 region has the DNA TGTGCCAGCAGCCTACCAGATACGCAGTATTTT. Amino acid sequence: CASSLPDTQYF.

The chain is built from TRBV5-1 and TRBJ1-2, with 7 bases fitting TRBD1. This CDR3 spans 17 amino acids. The V segment lost 4 bases and the J segment 1 base; nucleotides outside the gene matches: 13. Germline loops: CDR1 SGHRS, CDR2 YFSETQ. The CDR3 is CASSPRTGRSINYGYTF. In DNA form, the CDR3 reads TGCGCCAGCAGCCCGAGGACAGGAAGAAGCATTAACTATGGCTACACCTTC.

The chain employs TRBV2 and TRBJ1-6, with D possibly matching TRBD1 (5 bases). This CDR3 has 16 amino acids. Trimming took 6 bases from V and 7 from J, leaving 19 bases between them. Germline V gene sequence: CDR1 SNHLY, CDR2 FYNNEI. This chain's CDR3 is CASRGLLGVFNSPLHF. The CDR3, as DNA: TGTGCCAGCAGAGGATTATTAGGGGTATTCAATTCACCCCTCCACTTT. Based on the CDR3 plus reference TRBV2 and TRBJ1-6, the full variable domain is EPEVTQTPSHQVTQMGQEVILRCVPISNHLYFYWYRQILGQKVEFLVSFYNNEISEKSEIFDDQFSVERPDGSNFTLKIRSTKLEDSAMYFCASRGLLGVFNSPLHFGNGTRLTVT.